A single sample is the source of the 17 T cell receptor beta chains below, sequenced in a study of siplizumab effects on memory and regulatory T cells. The data were produced by immunoSEQ multiplex PCR, yet TCRdb's version contains in-frame clones alone and is incomplete. The sample lists about 72,000 clones; about 89% were seen once. Sequencing used CD8+ T cells sorted from blood. These receptors originate from a human donor in good health.

The chain carries TRBV7-2 and TRBJ2-1, with 7 bases matching TRBD2. V was clipped by 4 bases and J by 4 bases; unmatched bases: 13. Germline V gene data show CDR1 as SGHTA and CDR2 as FQGNSA. CDR3 size: 17 residues. CDR3 residues: CASSSWEGLVQYNEQFF. As DNA, the CDR3 is TGTGCCAGCAGCTCATGGGAAGGACTAGTCCAGTACAATGAGCAGTTCTTC.

This clone was observed a handful of times. The chain recombines TRBV6-1 with TRBJ1-5; D is possibly TRBD1 (5 bases). This CDR3 region has 15 residues. CDR1 and CDR2 from the germline V gene are MNHNS and SASEGT. V was shortened by 10 bases and J by 3 bases, with 19 bases between the two germline ends. The CDR3 sequence: CATIAIAGTNQPQHF. The CDR3 DNA follows: TGTGCCACAATTGCTATTGCCGGGACCAATCAGCCCCAGCATTTT.

Concerning this clone itself: The same CDR3 is also encoded by other DNA sequences in this sample. The chain combines TRBV9 with TRBJ1-5, with D uncertain. Trimming pared 1 base from V and 0 bases from J, leaving 5 bases between. Germline assignment: CDR1 SGDLS and CDR2 YYNGEE. The CDR3 runs 14 residues. CDR3 coding DNA: TGTGCCAGCAGCGTATGGGGTAGCAATCAGCCCCAGCATTTT. It codes for CASSVWGSNQPQHF.

This chain links TRBV27 with TRBJ2-1; the match to TRBD2 covers 8 bases. The CDR3 is 15 amino acids. Looked up from germline, CDR1 is MNHEY and CDR2 is SMNVEV (reference sequence). The V gene end was trimmed by 2 bases and the J gene end by 9 bases; junction bases not matched to a gene: 9. The CDR3 here is CASSLGGGGFTEQFF. DNA of the CDR3: TGTGCCAGCAGTTTAGGTGGCGGGGGGTTCACTGAGCAGTTCTTC.

The chain's CDR3 is CASSLLVGTSGIEQFF. The DNA of the CDR3 is TGTGCCAGCAGCCTACTGGTCGGGACTAGCGGGATAGAGCAGTTCTTC. This sequence joins TRBV14 and TRBJ2-1; TRBD2 matches at 13 bases. The CDR3 covers 16 residues. The ends lost 4 bases at V and 10 bases at J; junction bases unmatched: 10. The germline CDR1 and CDR2 sequences are SGHDN and FVKESK.

V is TRBV27 and J is TRBJ1-5, with D uncertain. The CDR3 consists of 13 residues. Germline values: CDR1 MNHEY, CDR2 SMNVEV (reference sequence). Trimming took 6 bases from V and 4 from J, leaving 10 bases between them. This CDR3 reads CASSSRENQPQHF. The DNA for the CDR3 is TGTGCCAGCAGCTCCCGAGAGAATCAGCCCCAGCATTTT.

This rearrangement joins TRBV7-9 to TRBJ1-2; D is ambiguous. V was shortened by 1 base and J by 5 bases, with 5 bases between the two germline ends. Germline V gives CDR1 SEHNR, CDR2 FQNEAQ (reference sequence). CDR3 length: 12 amino acids. CDR3 sequence: CASSLVQYGYTF. Written as DNA, the CDR3 is TGTGCCAGCAGCTTAGTCCAGTATGGCTACACCTTC.

The chain is built from TRBV7-9 and TRBJ1-5, with D possibly matching TRBD1 (5 bases). Germline V gene sequence: CDR1 SEHNR, CDR2 FQNEAQ (reference sequence). Trimming shortened V by 4 bases and J by 5 bases, and 12 bases separated the two germline ends. The CDR3 covers 14 residues. As DNA, the CDR3 is TGTGCCAGCAGCTCAACTCAGGGAGATCAGCCCCAGCATTTT. It is translated as CASSSTQGDQPQHF.

This chain connects TRBV30 to TRBJ1-1; the D gene is possibly TRBD1 (5 bases). The CDR3 loop spans 14 amino acids. Deletions cut 3 bases from V and 6 bases from J, with 17 bases between. Germline CDR1 reads GTSNPN; CDR2 reads SVGIG (reference sequence). The CDR3 here is CAWRPGLSSAEAFF. The CDR3 nucleotides are TGTGCCTGGAGACCGGGACTTTCGAGCGCTGAAGCTTTCTTT.

This clone is a singleton in its sample. The chain joins TRBV7-2 to TRBJ2-1, with TRBD2 matching over 8 bases. CDR3 size: 15 residues. With V trimmed by 2 bases and J by 4 bases, 4 bases remained unmatched. CDR1 is SGHTA, CDR2 FQGNSA, per germline. This chain's CDR3 is CASSLSGGDYNEQFF. The CDR3 coding sequence is TGTGCCAGCAGCTTAAGCGGGGGAGATTACAATGAGCAGTTCTTC.

The chain has TRBV27 and TRBJ2-7; 8 nucleotides agree with TRBD2. The CDR3 has 15 amino acids. V shed 6 bases, J shed 6 bases, and the junction held 13 bases outside the gene matches. Per germline, CDR1 MNHEY and CDR2 SMNVEV (reference sequence). The CDR3 DNA is TGTGCCAGCAGGGGGAGAGCGGGGGCCCACCTCGAGCAGTACTTC. It yields the protein CASRGRAGAHLEQYF.

The chain couples TRBV7-6 to TRBJ2-2; no clear D gene. The CDR3 runs to 12 residues. In germline, CDR1 is SGHVS, CDR2 FNYEAQ. Trimming shortened V by 0 bases and J by 5 bases, and 1 base separated the two germline ends. In nucleotides, the CDR3 is TGTGCCAGCAGCTTAGCTACCGGGGAGCTGTTTTTT. It yields the protein CASSLATGELFF.

For this clone: A read error may account for a junction end that differs from germline. This sample includes further DNA sequences coding for the same CDR3. The V and J genes are TRBV4-1 and TRBJ2-3; D might be TRBD2 (7 bases). From germline, CDR1 is MGHRA and CDR2 YSYEKL. This CDR3 region has 17 residues. DNA of the CDR3: TGCGCCAGCAACCAAGATGGGTATGGACTAGGGGGAGATACGCAGTATTTT. This sequence encodes CASNQDGYGLGGDTQYF.

The count of this clone is one. The chain has TRBV27 and TRBJ2-7, with 12 bases fitting TRBD2. With V trimmed by 1 base and J by 4 bases, 5 bases remained unmatched. Germline assignment: CDR1 MNHEY and CDR2 SMNVEV (reference sequence). The CDR3 contains 16 residues. CDR3 in DNA: TGTGCCAGCAGTTTATTGGGACTAGCGGGTGGATACGAGCAGTACTTC. It specifies CASSLLGLAGGYEQYF.

The J gene is TRBJ2-2, the V gene TRBV6-6; perhaps D is TRBD1 or TRBD2 (5 bases each). V was pared by 5 bases and J by 1 base, with 14 bases between. The length of the CDR3 is 16 residues. Looked up from germline, CDR1 is MNHNY and CDR2 is SVGAGI (reference sequence). CDR3 bases: TGTGCCAGCAGTCCACACCCAGGGAGGAACACCGGGGAGCTGTTTTTT. Amino acid sequence: CASSPHPGRNTGELFF.

Concerning this clone itself: One junction end does not reproduce the germline sequence, and a read error may be involved. The chain carries TRBV7-7 and TRBJ2-7; 10 positions agree with TRBD1. The germline CDR1 and CDR2 sequences are SSHAT and FNYEAQ (reference sequence). The CDR3 is 15 amino acids. The CDR3: CASSPGTGVSYEQYF. DNA of the CDR3: TGTGCTAGCAGCCCAGGGACAGGGGTTTCCTACGAGCAGTACTTC.

The chain carries TRBV12-5 and TRBJ1-3; D is undetermined. The CDR3 is 15 amino acids. Trimming pared 5 bases from V and 6 bases from J, leaving 17 bases between. From germline, CDR1 is LGHNT and CDR2 FRNRAP. The CDR3 spells CASGPHAFGENTIYF. In nucleotides, the CDR3 is TGTGCTAGTGGTCCACACGCGTTCGGGGAAAACACCATATATTTT.